This T cell receptor beta chain was identified during a study of identical twins. Template switching created a universal primer site, and the cDNA included unique molecular identifiers. MiXCR, applied by TCRdb to the 5' RACE reads, yields one record per CDR3 protein. The sample gives 1.5 million to 2 million distinct CDR3 sequences, more than 30% of which show up once; approximately 0.25% is in the top ten. Germline lookup yields CDR1 MDHEN and CDR2 SYDVKM. The V and J ends lost 7 bases and 0 bases respectively, with 13 bases between them. This CDR3 is built from 15 residues. This chain uses TRBV28 with TRBJ1-5; D is unresolved. The sequencing input was cord blood. The TCR comes from a newborn girl in good health. The CDR3, as DNA: TGTGCCAGCACTTCCCAGGAGGATAGCAATCAGCCCCAGCATTTT. Translating it yields CASTSQEDSNQPQHF. Full variable domain (missing parts from reference TRBV28 and TRBJ1-5): DVKVTQSSRYLVKRTGEKVFLECVQDMDHENMFWYRQDPGLGLRLIYFSYDVKMKEKGDIPEGYSVSREKKERFSLILESASTNQTSMYLCASTSQEDSNQPQHFGDGTRLSIL.